What follows are 9 T cell receptor beta chains derived from one specimen sequenced in a study of blood T cell repertoires in COVID-19. TCRdb's copy holds only in-frame clones and misses some; the assay was immunoSEQ multiplex PCR. The sample carries 95,000 to 110,000 clones, around 82% recorded once. Sequenced: peripheral blood. The receptors stem from a man aged 60-69 years with acute or convalescent COVID-19.

This sequence joins TRBV7-2 and TRBJ2-3; the D gene is possibly TRBD1 (6 bases). This CDR3 is 14 amino acids long. V was cut by 4 bases and J by 4 bases, with 12 bases left in between. CDR1 SGHTA and CDR2 FQGNSA come from the germline V gene. The CDR3 region is CASSSQGSADTQYF. In nucleotides, the CDR3 is TGTGCCAGCAGCTCCCAGGGGTCGGCAGATACGCAGTATTTT.

This clone was detected once. The gene calls are TRBV19 and TRBJ1-1; D perhaps matches TRBD1 (5 bases). V lost 2 bases and J lost 10, with 17 bases in between. CDR1 and CDR2 from the germline V gene are LNHDA and SQIVND (reference sequence). This CDR3 has 14 amino acids. The CDR3 loop reads CASSITQGDRPAFF. CDR3 nucleotide sequence: TGTGCCAGTAGTATAACTCAGGGTGATAGACCAGCTTTCTTT.

The rearrangement links TRBV4-1 to TRBJ2-2; 8 bases are shared with TRBD2. Trimming removed 2 bases from V and 4 bases from J; junction bases left unmatched: 9. The CDR3 covers 17 residues. Per germline, CDR1 MGHRA and CDR2 YSYEKL. CDR3 DNA sequence: TGCGCCAGCAGCCAAAGGGGGGAGCGGGAGAGCACCGGGGAGCTGTTTTTT. The encoded protein is CASSQRGERESTGELFF.

CDR3 sequence (DNA): TGTGCCAGTAGTATGAGTAGCTCCTACAATGAGCAGTTCTTC. Its protein product is CASSMSSSYNEQFF. J is TRBJ2-1 and V is TRBV19, with D uncertain. Germline V gene sequence: CDR1 LNHDA, CDR2 SQIVND (reference sequence). Trimming cost V 3 bases and J 0 bases, with 6 bases left between them. The CDR3 spans 14 residues.

The V call is TRBV3-1 (or the pseudogene TRBV3-2), the J call TRBJ2-1; 9 positions match TRBD2. CDR3 size: 14 residues. Trimming at V came to 4 bases and at J to 7 bases, leaving 5 bases not matched to a gene. Per germline, CDR1 LGHDT and CDR2 YNNKEL (reference sequence). CDR3 DNA: TGTGCCAGCAGCCTGCGGGGGGGGCGGAATGAGCAGTTCTTC. Protein product: CASSLRGGRNEQFF.

J is TRBJ2-5 and V is TRBV5-1; TRBD1 agrees at 10 bases. This CDR3 has 16 amino acids. Germline CDR1 reads SGHRS; CDR2 reads YFSETQ. The J segment lost 4 bases and the V segment lost 1 base, leaving 7 bases of the junction unmatched. In DNA form, the CDR3 reads TGCGCCAGCAGCTTGATGGGACAGGGGATAAGAGAGACCCAGTACTTC. It specifies CASSLMGQGIRETQYF. The variable domain in full, completed from reference TRBV5-1 and TRBJ2-5, reads KAGVTQTPRYLIKTRGQQVTLSCSPISGHRSVSWYQQTPGQGLQFLFEYFSETQRNKGNFPGRFSGRQFSNSRSEMNVSTLELGDSALYLCASSLMGQGIRETQYFGPGTRLLVL.

The chain is built from TRBV9 and TRBJ1-3; no definite D call. Germline values: CDR1 SGDLS, CDR2 YYNGEE. The CDR3 runs 15 residues. V dropped 0 bases and J dropped 2 bases, with 9 bases sitting between them. The CDR3 here is CASSVGGGTGNTIYF. The DNA for the CDR3 is TGTGCCAGCAGCGTAGGGGGAGGAACTGGAAACACCATATATTTT. Looking up the rest from reference TRBV9 and TRBJ1-3 gives the full variable domain: DSGVTQTPKHLITATGQRVTLRCSPRSGDLSVYWYQQSLDQGLQFLIQYYNGEERAKGNILERFSAQQFPDLHSELNLSSLELGDSALYFCASSVGGGTGNTIYFGEGSWLTVV.

This chain joins TRBV30 and TRBJ1-3; TRBD1 might be the D (5 bases). Germline CDR1 GTSNPN, CDR2 SVGIG (reference sequence). There are 13 residues in the CDR3. Trimming removed 2 bases from V and 3 bases from J, with 8 bases in between. CDR3 in DNA: TGTGCCTGGAGTAGGGGTGTTGGAAACACCATATATTTT. Translated, it gives CAWSRGVGNTIYF.

The chain couples TRBV30 to TRBJ2-1; D is uncertain. This CDR3 contains 11 residues. In germline, CDR1 is GTSNPN, CDR2 SVGIG (reference sequence). V lost 0 bases, J lost 11 bases, and 8 bases lay in between. The CDR3 DNA reads as TGTGCCTGGAGTGTACAAACCCAGCAGTTCTTC. This codes for CAWSVQTQQFF.